What follows is one TCR beta chain and its context. Its target is unknown. The data derive from a study of shared clonotypes between healthy human individuals. Study-wide findings and caveats: Deeper or shallower sequencing was expected to change how clonotypes are shared among donors.

The CDR3 length is 17 residues. V trimming: 1 base; J trimming: 6 bases; junction bases outside the gene matches: 14. Germline CDR1 and CDR2: MDHEN and SYDVKM. Sequencing used immunoSEQ multiplex PCR; TCRdb keeps in-frame clones, though not all of them. The sample contains 2 million to 2.5 million clones, just under 95% of which appear only once. Adult donors, all healthy and HIV-negative, had no recent acute infections or vaccinations. This receptor was obtained from a man aged 18 to 30 in good health. Some clones in this sample may be carry-over from other donors' samples. Sequencing input: naive CD4+ T cells from PBMCs. This sample's subset: CD45RA+ positively selected. The genes are TRBV28 and TRBJ1-2, with 7 bases identical to TRBD1. The CDR3 DNA reads TGTGCCAGCAGTTTATTCCACGACAGGGTGGAGCTCGATGGCTACACCTTC. This sequence encodes CASSLFHDRVELDGYTF.